This T cell receptor beta chain is drawn from a study of T cell changes during pregnancy in multiple sclerosis. Data came from immunoSEQ multiplex PCR; TCRdb stores just in-frame clones and leaves some out. Among fewer than 85,000 clones, approximately 92% were seen once, and the ten largest hold less than 3.5%. The germline V gene encodes CDR1 WNHNN and CDR2 SYGVQD (reference sequence). The CDR3 extends over 16 amino acids. Trimming left V 5 bases short and J 1 base short, with 16 bases between. V and J are TRBV10-1 and TRBJ2-3; unclear D gene. The sample here was peripheral blood, taken in the third trimester of pregnancy. This clonotype was sampled from a female donor in good health, enrolled as a control in a pregnancy study. This chain's CDR3 is CASSQRQLVGTDTQYF. The CDR3 bases are TGCGCCAGCAGTCAACGACAATTGGTGGGCACAGATACGCAGTATTTT.